A single sample is the source of the 8 T cell receptor beta chains below, sequenced in a study of blood T cell repertoires in COVID-19. The method was immunoSEQ multiplex PCR; TCRdb's version includes in-frame clones alone and lacks a portion of them. This table has around 90,000 clones, 85% to 95% appearing once. Sequencing was carried out using peripheral blood. The receptors shown here come from a woman aged 60-75 years with active COVID-19.

This chain joins TRBV14 and TRBJ1-2, with 10 bases identical to TRBD1. In germline, CDR1 is SGHDN, CDR2 FVKESK. The CDR3 consists of 15 residues. V lost 1 base, J lost 3 bases, and 2 bases stayed unmatched. CDR3 sequence (DNA): TGTGCCAGCAGCCAAGCCGGGACAGGGGACTATGGCTACACCTTC. Encoded protein: CASSQAGTGDYGYTF.

The rearrangement joins TRBV10-3 to TRBJ2-5, with 8 bases that match TRBD1. CDR1 and CDR2 (germline): ENHRY, SYGVKD. J gave up 5 bases and V 2 bases, and 7 bases lay outside the gene matches. This CDR3 has 15 residues. The DNA for the CDR3 is TGTGCCATCAGTGAGAGGACAGGGCTAGCGGAGACCCAGTACTTC. It is translated as CAISERTGLAETQYF.

This clone was found once. The chain is built from TRBV28 and TRBJ2-1, with 7 bases identical to TRBD2. The V and J ends lost 6 bases and 4 bases, in that order; junction bases with no gene match: 9. The CDR3 has 15 residues. Germline V lookup: CDR1 MDHEN, CDR2 SYDVKM. The CDR3 DNA reads as TGTGCCAGCAGCCACGGGAGGACCTATTACAATGAGCAGTTCTTC. This encodes CASSHGRTYYNEQFF. Supplemented by reference TRBV28 and TRBJ2-1, the full variable domain reads DVKVTQSSRYLVKRTGEKVFLECVQDMDHENMFWYRQDPGLGLRLIYFSYDVKMKEKGDIPEGYSVSREKKERFSLILESASTNQTSMYLCASSHGRTYYNEQFFGPGTRLTVL.

This chain's CDR3 is CASSRQGYGYTF. The CDR3 coding sequence is TGTGCCAGCAGCAGGCAGGGGTATGGCTACACCTTC. J is TRBJ1-2 and V is TRBV2, with a weak D call TRBD1 (6 bases). Germline lookup yields CDR1 SNHLY and CDR2 FYNNEI. The V end was cut by 6 bases, the J end by 5 bases, with 10 bases between. This CDR3 spans 12 amino acids.

The rearrangement joins TRBV18 to TRBJ1-5; D gene ambiguous. The CDR3 covers 16 residues. Trimming removed 6 bases from V and 0 bases from J, with 15 bases in between. Germline V gives CDR1 KGHSH, CDR2 LQKENI. CDR3 residues: CASSRSVQNSNQPQHF. CDR3 DNA sequence: TGTGCCAGCTCCCGCAGCGTTCAAAATAGCAATCAGCCCCAGCATTTT.

The sample holds one count of this clone. This chain uses TRBV28 with TRBJ1-2; no firm D call. Germline CDR1 MDHEN, CDR2 SYDVKM. This CDR3 contains 12 residues. Between the trimmed V and J ends, which lost 5 bases and 1 base, there was a span of 5 bases. The CDR3 protein is CASSNINYGYTF. The CDR3 DNA reads as TGTGCCAGCAGTAATATTAACTATGGCTACACCTTC.

V usage is TRBV4-1 and J usage is TRBJ2-7; TRBD2 might be the D (6 bases). CDR1 MGHRA and CDR2 YSYEKL come from the germline V gene. Deletions cut 0 bases from V and 3 bases from J, with 12 bases between. The CDR3 is made up of 15 amino acids. The CDR3 bases are TGCGCCAGCAGCCAAGAGGAGGGCGGCCTCTACGAGCAGTACTTC. Amino acids: CASSQEEGGLYEQYF.

V gene TRBV2 combines with J gene TRBJ1-4; 7 bases fit TRBD1. CDR3 length: 13 residues. The V gene end was trimmed by 7 bases and the J gene end by 8 bases; junction bases not matched to a gene: 7. Germline CDR1 SNHLY, CDR2 FYNNEI. The CDR3, as DNA: TGTGCCAGCATCCCAGGGACAGTCGAAAAACTGTTTTTT. This translates into CASIPGTVEKLFF.